This TCR beta chain derives from a study of OX40 agonist ivuxolimab in advanced cancers. Overall study context: Ivuxolimab, which is an agonistic anti-OX40 (CD134) antibody, was administered to the patients.

CDR1 is MNHEY, CDR2 SVGAGI, per germline. This CDR3 has 15 amino acids. V was pared by 4 bases and J by 2 bases, with 8 bases of the junction left unmatched. Sequenced by immunoSEQ multiplex PCR; TCRdb stores in-frame clones only, minus some. The data contain tens of thousands of clones, about 87% of them singletons. V and J are TRBV6-5 and TRBJ2-7; 7 bases match TRBD1. The material was CD4+ or CD8+ T cells sorted from blood, obtained in a trial of the OX40 agonist ivuxolimab. This receptor was obtained from an adult with an advanced solid tumor such as melanoma, head and neck, liver or kidney cancer. The DNA for the CDR3 is TGTGCCAGCAGTTTTAGACAGGGAGCAACCTACGAGCAGTACTTC. It translates to CASSFRQGATYEQYF.